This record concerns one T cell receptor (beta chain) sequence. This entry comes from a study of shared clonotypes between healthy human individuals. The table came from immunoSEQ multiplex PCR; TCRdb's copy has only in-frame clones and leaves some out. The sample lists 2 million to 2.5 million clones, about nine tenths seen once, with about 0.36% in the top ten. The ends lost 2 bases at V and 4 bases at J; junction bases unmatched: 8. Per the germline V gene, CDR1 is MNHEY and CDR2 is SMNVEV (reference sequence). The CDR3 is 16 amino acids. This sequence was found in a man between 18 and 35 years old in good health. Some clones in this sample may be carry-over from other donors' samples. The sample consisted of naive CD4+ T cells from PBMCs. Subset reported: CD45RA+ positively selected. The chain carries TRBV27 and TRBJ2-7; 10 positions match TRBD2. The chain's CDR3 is CASSLGLAGVGYEQYF. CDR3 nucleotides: TGTGCCAGCAGTTTAGGTCTAGCGGGGGTAGGATACGAGCAGTACTTC.